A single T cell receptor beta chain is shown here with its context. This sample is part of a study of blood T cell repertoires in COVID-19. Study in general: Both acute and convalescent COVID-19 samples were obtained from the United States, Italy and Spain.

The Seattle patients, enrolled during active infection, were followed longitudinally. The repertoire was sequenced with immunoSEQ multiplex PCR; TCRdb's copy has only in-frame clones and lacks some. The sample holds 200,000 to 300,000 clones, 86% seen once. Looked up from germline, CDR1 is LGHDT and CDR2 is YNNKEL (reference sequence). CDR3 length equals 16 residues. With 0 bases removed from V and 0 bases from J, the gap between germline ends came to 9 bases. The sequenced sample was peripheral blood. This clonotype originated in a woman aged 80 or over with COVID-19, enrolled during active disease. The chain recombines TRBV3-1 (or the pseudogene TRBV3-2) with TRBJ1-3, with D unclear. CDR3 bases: TGTGCCAGCAGCCAAGATGAGTTATACTCTGGAAACACCATATATTTT. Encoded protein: CASSQDELYSGNTIYF.